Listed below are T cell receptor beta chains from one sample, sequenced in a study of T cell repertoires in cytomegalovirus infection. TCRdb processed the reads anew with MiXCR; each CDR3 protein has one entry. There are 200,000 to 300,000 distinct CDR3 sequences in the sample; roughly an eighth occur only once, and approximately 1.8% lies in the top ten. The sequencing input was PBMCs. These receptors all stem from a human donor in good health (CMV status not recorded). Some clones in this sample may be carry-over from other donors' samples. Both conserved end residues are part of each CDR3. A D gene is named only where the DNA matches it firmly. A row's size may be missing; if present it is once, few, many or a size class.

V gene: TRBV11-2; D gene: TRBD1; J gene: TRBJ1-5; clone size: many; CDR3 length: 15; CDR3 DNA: TGTGCCAGCAGCTTAGGACAGGGCCCCAATCAGCCCCAGCATTTT; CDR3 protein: CASSLGQGPNQPQHF
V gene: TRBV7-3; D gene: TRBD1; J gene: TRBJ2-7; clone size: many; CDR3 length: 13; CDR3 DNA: TGTGCCAGCAGCTGGGACAGCTCCTACGAGCAGTACTTC; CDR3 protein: CASSWDSSYEQYF
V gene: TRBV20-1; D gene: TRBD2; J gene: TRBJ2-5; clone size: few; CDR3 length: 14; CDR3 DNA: TGCAGTGCTAGGGGCGGGGGGTCTAAAGAGACCCAGTACTTC; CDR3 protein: CSARGGGSKETQYF
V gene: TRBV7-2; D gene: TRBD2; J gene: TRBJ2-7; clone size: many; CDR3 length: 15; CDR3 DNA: TGTGCCAGCAGCGGCGGGGGGGGCCATCCCTACGAGCAGTACTTC; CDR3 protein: CASSGGGGHPYEQYF
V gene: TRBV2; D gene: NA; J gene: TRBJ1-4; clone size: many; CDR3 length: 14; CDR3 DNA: TGTGCCAGCGGGGAATTCGGGGCTAATGAAAAACTGTTTTTT; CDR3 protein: CASGEFGANEKLFF
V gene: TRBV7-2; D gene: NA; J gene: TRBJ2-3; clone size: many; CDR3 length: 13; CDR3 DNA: TGTGCCAGCGGGGGGGCGTTGACAGATACGCAGTATTTT; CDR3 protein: CASGGALTDTQYF
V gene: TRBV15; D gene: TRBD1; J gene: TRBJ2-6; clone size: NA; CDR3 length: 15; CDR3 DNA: TGTGCCACCAGCAGCAGGGGGTCTGGGGCCAACGTCCTGACTTTC; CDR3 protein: CATSSRGSGANVLTF
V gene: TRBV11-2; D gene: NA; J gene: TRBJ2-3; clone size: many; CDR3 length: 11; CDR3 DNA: TGTGCCAGCAGCTTAGAGGATACGCAGTATTTT; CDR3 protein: CASSLEDTQYF
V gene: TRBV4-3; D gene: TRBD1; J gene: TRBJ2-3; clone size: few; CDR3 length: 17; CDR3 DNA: TGCGCCAGCAGCCAAGAGGGCCAGGGGGCATCCACAGATACGCAGTATTTT; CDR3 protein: CASSQEGQGASTDTQYF
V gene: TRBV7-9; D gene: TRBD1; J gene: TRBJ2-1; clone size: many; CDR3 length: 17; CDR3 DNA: TGTGCCAGCAGCTTAGCGCCGGGGACAGCTTCCTACAATGAGCAGTTCTTC; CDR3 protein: CASSLAPGTASYNEQFF
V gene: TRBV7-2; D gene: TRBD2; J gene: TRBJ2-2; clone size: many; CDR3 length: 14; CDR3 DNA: TGTGCCAGCAGCCCCCGGACTAGGGCCGGGGAGCTGTTTTTT; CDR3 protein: CASSPRTRAGELFF
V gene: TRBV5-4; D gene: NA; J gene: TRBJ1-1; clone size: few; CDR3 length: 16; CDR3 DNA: TGTGCCAGCAGCCCGACGGGGTCCGGGGCGAACACTGAAGCTTTCTTT; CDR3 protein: CASSPTGSGANTEAFF
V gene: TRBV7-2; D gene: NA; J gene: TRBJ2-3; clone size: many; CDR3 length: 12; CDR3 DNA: TGTGCCAGCAGCTTTTCGGGCGATACGCAGTATTTT; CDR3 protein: CASSFSGDTQYF
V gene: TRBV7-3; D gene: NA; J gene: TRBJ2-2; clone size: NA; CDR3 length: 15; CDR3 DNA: TGTGCCAGCAGTCAAGGTCCCAGGGCTGACGGGGAGCTGTTTTTT; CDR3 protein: CASSQGPRADGELFF
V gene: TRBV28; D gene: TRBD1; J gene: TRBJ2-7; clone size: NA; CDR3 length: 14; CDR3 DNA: TGTGCCAGCAGTCTGGGTGACAGGGGACGCGAGCAGTACTTC; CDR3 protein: CASSLGDRGREQYF
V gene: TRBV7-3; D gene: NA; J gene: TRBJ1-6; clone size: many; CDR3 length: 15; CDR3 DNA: TGTGCCAGCAGCCCCCGAGCGGACAGCAATTCACCCCTCCACTTT; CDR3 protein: CASSPRADSNSPLHF
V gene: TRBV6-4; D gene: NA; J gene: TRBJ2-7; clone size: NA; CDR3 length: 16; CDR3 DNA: TGTGCCAGCAGTGACTCCCGGAGGCATGGCTCCTACGAGCAGTACTTC; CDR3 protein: CASSDSRRHGSYEQYF
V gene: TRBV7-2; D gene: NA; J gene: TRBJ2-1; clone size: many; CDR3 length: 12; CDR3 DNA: TGTGCCAGCAGCTTAATATACAATGAGCAGTTCTTC; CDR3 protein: CASSLIYNEQFF
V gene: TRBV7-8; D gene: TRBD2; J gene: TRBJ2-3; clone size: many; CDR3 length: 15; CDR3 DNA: TGTGCCAGCAGCCTGGGACTAGCGAGCGCAGATACGCAGTATTTT; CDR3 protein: CASSLGLASADTQYF
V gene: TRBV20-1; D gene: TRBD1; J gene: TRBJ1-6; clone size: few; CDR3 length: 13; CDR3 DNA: TGCAGTGCTAGCAGGGGGCGGAATTCACCCCTCCACTTT; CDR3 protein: CSASRGRNSPLHF